The T cell receptor (beta chain) under discussion was sequenced for a study of blood T cell repertoires in COVID-19. Study in general: Whether acute or convalescent, the COVID-19 samples came from the United States, Italy and Spain.

The CDR3 length is 16 residues. V lost 1 base, J lost 7 bases, and 19 bases lay in between. Germline V lookup: CDR1 SGHDN, CDR2 FVKESK. Original analysis: Cell counts per sample came from amplifying reference gene primers. Only in-frame clones appear in the TCRdb table, and some are missing; sequencing was by immunoSEQ multiplex PCR. The DNA was the basis for D and trimming; V, J and clone size are from that table. In the table there are approximately 92,000 clones, 70% to 85% of which are singletons. This chain connects TRBV14 to TRBJ1-2; D is uncertain. This receptor was obtained from a woman aged 55 to 70 in a cohort sampled during active or convalescent COVID-19. The sequencing input was peripheral blood. The CDR3 loop is CASSQAPSGLPSGYTF. The CDR3 coding sequence is TGTGCCAGCAGCCAAGCACCGAGCGGACTTCCTAGTGGCTACACCTTC.